The sample holds a few counts of the clone carrying this TCR beta chain. This entry belongs to a study of long-term antiretroviral therapy in people with HIV. The junction had 9 bases not matched to a gene; V was cut back by 1 base and J by 3 bases. Germline assignment: CDR1 SQVTM and CDR2 ANQGSEA. CDR3 length: 16 residues. Version v3.0 of the immunoSEQ assay ran at survey level. The assay was immunoSEQ multiplex PCR, and TCRdb's table has in-frame clones only and misses some. This sample has tens of thousands of clones, with 75% to 85% found just once. Sequences were derived from unsorted PBMCs, sampled 0.1 years before starting antiretroviral therapy. V usage is TRBV29-1 and J usage is TRBJ2-7; 10 positions agree with TRBD2. This TCR was sampled from a man aged 18 to 30 with HIV. CDR3: CSVEGEPGLASYEQYF. The CDR3 bases are TGCAGCGTTGAAGGGGAACCGGGACTAGCGAGCTACGAGCAGTACTTC.